Below, 21 T cell receptor beta chains from the same sample are listed, as sequenced in a study of control samples from healthy donors and cancer patients. Assay: immunoSEQ multiplex PCR; the TCRdb copy retains only in-frame clones and omits some. The data contain about 110,000 clones, 75% to 95% of them seen just once; the ten biggest clones take up 4.4%. Sequenced material: blood. The receptor source for this set is a human donor in good health. The donor label of this sample is uncertain.

Regarding this clone: Germline is not matched at one junction end, which may reflect a read error. The rearrangement uses TRBV7-7 and TRBJ2-3, with D possibly matching TRBD2 (6 bases). Germline V CDR1 and CDR2: SSHAT, FNYEAQ (reference sequence). The CDR3 loop spans 15 amino acids. CDR3 in DNA: TGTGCTAGCAGCGTTGGAACTAGCACCACAGATACGCAGTATTTT. It translates to CASSVGTSTTDTQYF.

The chain joins TRBV24-1 to TRBJ2-1; possible D gene TRBD2, 7 bases. V was trimmed by 10 bases and J by 2 bases, leaving 11 bases between them. CDR3 length equals 13 residues. Germline V gene lookup returns CDR1 KGHDR and CDR2 SFDVKD. DNA for the CDR3: TGTGCCACGCGGGGGCAAACCTACAATGAGCAGTTCTTC. Translation: CATRGQTYNEQFF.

This chain joins TRBV5-4 and TRBJ1-2, with TRBD1 matching over 8 bases. Germline V gene data show CDR1 as SGHNT and CDR2 as YYREEE (reference sequence). Germline trimming cut 0 bases from V and 5 bases from J; bases unmatched to any gene: 3. There are 14 residues in the CDR3. CDR3 sequence: CASSLVGQEYGYTF. CDR3 bases: TGTGCCAGCAGCTTGGTGGGACAGGAATATGGCTACACCTTC. The full variable domain, with the rest looked up from reference TRBV5-4 and TRBJ1-2, is ETGVTQSPTHLIKTRGQQVTLRCSSQSGHNTVSWYQQALGQGPQFIFQYYREEENGRGNFPPRFSGLQFPNYSSELNVNALELDDSALYLCASSLVGQEYGYTFGSGTRLTVV.

The rearrangement joins TRBV20-1 to TRBJ2-2; TRBD1 matches 7 bases. Germline CDR1 is DFQATT and CDR2 is SNEGSKA (reference sequence). V was clipped by 3 bases and J by 4 bases; unmatched bases: 5. The CDR3 runs 14 residues. The CDR3, as DNA: TGCAGTGCTAGTCTGCGGACAGGCACCGGGGAGCTGTTTTTT. Translated: CSASLRTGTGELFF.

The chain carries TRBV5-1 and TRBJ2-7; perhaps TRBD1 as D (6 bases). CDR3 length: 13 amino acids. Germline-derived CDR1 and CDR2 are SGHRS and YFSETQ. V was clipped by 7 bases and J by 0 bases, with 11 bases between them. As DNA, the CDR3 is TGCGCCAGCTCCACAGGGAACTCCTACGAGCAGTACTTC. Translated, it gives CASSTGNSYEQYF.

The rearrangement links TRBV7-9 to TRBJ1-1; the D is unclear. The CDR3 sequence is 14 residues long. Trimming shortened V by 4 bases and J by 4 bases, and 13 bases separated the two germline ends. CDR1 and CDR2 from the germline V gene are SEHNR and FQNEAQ (reference sequence). Here the CDR3 DNA reads TGTGCCAGCAGCTCCGAGGGCTCCTTCACTGAAGCTTTCTTT. Its protein product is CASSSEGSFTEAFF.

This clone has a single count. The rearrangement joins TRBV27 to TRBJ1-2; a weak D match, TRBD1 (5 bases). Germline lookup yields CDR1 MNHEY and CDR2 SMNVEV (reference sequence). V lost 5 bases and J 6 bases, leaving 16 bases between the germline ends. The CDR3 length is 14 residues. The CDR3 DNA follows: TGTGCCAGCAGTACCACCGGGGCAGTTAATGGCTACACCTTC. Its protein is CASSTTGAVNGYTF.

The J gene is TRBJ1-2, the V gene TRBV5-1, with 7 bases lining up with TRBD1. V dropped 1 base and J dropped 5; count of bases not matched to a gene: 2. The CDR3 is 13 residues long. CDR1 SGHRS and CDR2 YFSETQ come from the germline V gene. The CDR3 coding sequence is TGCGCCAGCAGCTTGACAGGGGTTTATGGCTACACCTTC. Translating it yields CASSLTGVYGYTF. Together with reference TRBV5-1 and TRBJ1-2, the CDR3 gives the full variable domain: KAGVTQTPRYLIKTRGQQVTLSCSPISGHRSVSWYQQTPGQGLQFLFEYFSETQRNKGNFPGRFSGRQFSNSRSEMNVSTLELGDSALYLCASSLTGVYGYTFGSGTRLTVV.

This clone was detected only once. The chain uses TRBV6-5 and TRBJ1-4, with no clear D. V dropped 0 bases and J dropped 8 bases, with 16 bases sitting between them. The V gene's germline CDR1 is MNHEY and CDR2 SVGAGI. This CDR3 spans 16 amino acids. The CDR3 sequence is CASSYSKGGSAEKLFF. The DNA of the CDR3 is TGTGCCAGCAGTTACTCGAAGGGTGGTTCCGCAGAAAAACTGTTTTTT.

This sequence joins TRBV24-1 and TRBJ1-2; D not certain. Germline V gene data show CDR1 as KGHDR and CDR2 as SFDVKD. The CDR3 contains 13 residues. With 5 bases removed from V and 1 base from J, the gap between germline ends came to 7 bases. This CDR3 is CATSGRDNYGYTF. The CDR3 coding sequence is TGTGCCACCAGTGGCAGAGATAACTATGGCTACACCTTC.

The rearrangement joins TRBV29-1 to TRBJ1-4; no definite D call. Trimming removed 4 bases from V and 4 bases from J, with 10 bases in between. The CDR3 length is 13 residues. Germline V gene data show CDR1 as SQVTM and CDR2 as ANQGSEA. The CDR3 DNA reads TGCAGCGTTGTTGGGTTACTTAATGAAAAACTGTTTTTT. Translation gives CSVVGLLNEKLFF.

Here the CDR3 DNA reads TGTGCCAGCAGCCCCTGGGACAGCAGCTCCTACGAGCAGTACTTC. This sequence encodes CASSPWDSSSYEQYF. V and J are TRBV11-2 and TRBJ2-7, with 7 bases fitting TRBD1. J gave up 0 bases and V 5 bases, and 7 bases lay outside the gene matches. Germline V CDR1 and CDR2: SGHAT, FQNNGV. The CDR3 is 15 residues long.

The DNA for the CDR3 is TGTGCCAGCAGCCAAGAGAGGCCTTACGGACAGGGGGCCTCAGATACGCAGTATTTT. It specifies CASSQERPYGQGASDTQYF. J is TRBJ2-3 and V is TRBV3-1 (or the pseudogene TRBV3-2); TRBD1 matches at 11 bases. V lost 0 bases to trimming and J lost 4 bases; unmatched junction nucleotides: 12. The germline V gene encodes CDR1 LGHDT and CDR2 YNNKEL (reference sequence). The CDR3 extends over 19 amino acids.

V is TRBV30 and J is TRBJ2-1, with 10 bases lining up with TRBD2. From germline, CDR1 is GTSNPN and CDR2 SVGIG (reference sequence). The CDR3 covers 13 residues. Germline trimming cut 4 bases from V and 7 bases from J; bases unmatched to any gene: 4. CDR3 DNA: TGTGCCTGGACAAAAGCGGGGGGGAATGAGCAGTTCTTC. Its protein is CAWTKAGGNEQFF.

The V gene is TRBV19, the J gene TRBJ2-1; a possible D gene is TRBD1 (8 bases). Per the germline V gene, CDR1 is LNHDA and CDR2 is SQIVND (reference sequence). The CDR3 spans 15 residues. Trimming took 7 bases from V and 6 from J, leaving 19 bases between them. DNA for the CDR3: TGTGCCAGTACCCCGACAGGGGAGGGATTCAATGAGCAGTTCTTC. Its protein is CASTPTGEGFNEQFF. The full variable domain, rest sourced from reference TRBV19 and TRBJ2-1, is DGGITQSPKYLFRKEGQNVTLSCEQNLNHDAMYWYRQDPGQGLRLIYYSQIVNDFQKGDIAEGYSVSREKKESFPLTVTSAQKNPTAFYLCASTPTGEGFNEQFFGPGTRLTVL.

This clone was counted a single time. The gene calls are TRBV29-1 and TRBJ2-3, with 7 bases aligning to TRBD1. Per germline, CDR1 SQVTM and CDR2 ANQGSEA. The CDR3 covers 15 residues. Trimming took 3 bases from V and 3 from J; bases not matched to a gene: 9. The DNA for the CDR3 is TGCAGCGTTGAGGAAGGGGGCCGAAGGACAGATACGCAGTATTTT. Residues: CSVEEGGRRTDTQYF.

This chain joins TRBV5-1 and TRBJ2-2; unclear D gene. Trimming removed 2 bases at V and 4 bases at J, with 12 bases between. The CDR3 spans 15 residues. Per germline, CDR1 SGHRS and CDR2 YFSETQ. CDR3 protein: CASSFQPFGTGELFF. DNA of the CDR3: TGCGCCAGCAGCTTTCAGCCTTTTGGCACCGGGGAGCTGTTTTTT.

This clone was recorded once. V gene TRBV12-3 or TRBV12-4 combines with J gene TRBJ1-5, with D possibly matching TRBD1 (5 bases). This CDR3 contains 13 residues. V was shortened by 7 bases and J by 8 bases, with 15 bases between the two germline ends. The CDR3: CASTRDGQEPQHF. In DNA form, the CDR3 reads TGTGCCAGCACCAGGGACGGGCAAGAGCCCCAGCATTTT.

V is TRBV2 and J is TRBJ2-7, with D perhaps TRBD1 (7 bases). The CDR3 runs 15 residues. Trimming removed 0 bases from V and 2 bases from J, with 11 bases in between. Germline V gene data show CDR1 as SNHLY and CDR2 as FYNNEI. This chain's CDR3 is CASSEAQGGTYEQYF. The CDR3 bases are TGTGCCAGCAGTGAAGCGCAGGGGGGTACCTACGAGCAGTACTTC.

J is TRBJ2-3 and V is TRBV11-2, with 11 nucleotides matching TRBD2. The junction had 11 bases not matched to a gene; V was cut back by 5 bases and J by 1 base. The CDR3 consists of 18 residues. Germline CDR1 reads SGHAT; CDR2 reads FQNNGV. This CDR3 reads CASSKTSGGPWGTDTQYF. In DNA, the CDR3 is TGTGCCAGCAGCAAAACTAGCGGGGGTCCTTGGGGCACAGATACGCAGTATTTT.

This clone was observed a single time. This sequence joins TRBV10-3 and TRBJ1-1; tentative D call: TRBD1 (5 bases). The V gene's germline CDR1 is ENHRY and CDR2 SYGVKD. The CDR3 is 13 amino acids. Between the trimmed V and J ends, which lost 6 bases and 5 bases, there was a span of 13 bases. In nucleotides, the CDR3 is TGTGCCATCAGCCTCAGGGAGGGGACTGAAGCTTTCTTT. Its translation is CAISLREGTEAFF.